The entry below describes one T cell receptor (beta chain). Its cognate antigen is unknown. This may stem from a read error, because a much larger clone lies one nucleotide away. TCRdb processed the reads anew with MiXCR; each CDR3 protein has one entry. The sample lists about 260,000 distinct CDR3 sequences; approximately 15% were seen once. The data stem from a study of T cell repertoires in cytomegalovirus infection. Study-level background: An indication of both CMV infection and matching HLA type came from public TCR beta signatures.

The CDR3 runs 13 residues. Germline V gives CDR1 MDHEN, CDR2 SYDVKM. Overall study results and limits: CMV-specific HLA-C-restricted TCR beta clonotypes dominated the ex vivo response. Cumulative public TCR beta family frequency identified carriers of CMV plus the relevant HLA.

The chain carries TRBV28 and TRBJ2-2; no definite D call. The TCR sequence derives from a human donor in good health (CMV status not recorded). Some clones in this sample may be carry-over from other donors' samples. The sample taken for sequencing was PBMCs. CDR3 protein: CAGSFTYTGELFF. DNA for the CDR3: TGTGCCGGCAGTTTTACTTACACCGGGGAGCTGTTTTTT. Combining the CDR3 with reference TRBV28 and TRBJ2-2 gives the whole variable domain DVKVTQSSRYLVKRTGEKVFLECVQDMDHENMFWYRQDPGLGLRLIYFSYDVKMKEKGDIPEGYSVSREKKERFSLILESASTNQTSMYLCAGSFTYTGELFFGEGSRLTVL.